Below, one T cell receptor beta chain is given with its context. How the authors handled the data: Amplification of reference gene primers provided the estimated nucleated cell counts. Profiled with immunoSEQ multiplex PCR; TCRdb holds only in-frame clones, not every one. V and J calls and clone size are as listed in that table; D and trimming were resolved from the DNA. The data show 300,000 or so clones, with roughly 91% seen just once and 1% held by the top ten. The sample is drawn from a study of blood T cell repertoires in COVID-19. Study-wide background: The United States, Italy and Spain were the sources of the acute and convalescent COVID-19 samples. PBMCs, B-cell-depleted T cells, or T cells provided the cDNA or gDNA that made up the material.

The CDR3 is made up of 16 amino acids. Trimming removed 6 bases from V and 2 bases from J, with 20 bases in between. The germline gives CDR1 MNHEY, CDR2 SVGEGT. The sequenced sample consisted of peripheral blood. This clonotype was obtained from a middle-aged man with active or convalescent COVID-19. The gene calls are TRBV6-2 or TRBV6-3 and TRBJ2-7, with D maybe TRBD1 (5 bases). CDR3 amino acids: CASRPWKDRPAYEQYF. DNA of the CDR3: TGTGCCAGCAGACCTTGGAAAGACAGACCTGCCTACGAGCAGTACTTC.